A selection of T cell receptor beta chains follows, all from one sample in a study of OX40 agonist ivuxolimab in advanced cancers. Profiling relied on immunoSEQ multiplex PCR, and the TCRdb table lists in-frame clones only, not all of them. The data show under 25,000 clones, with about nine tenths seen just once and about 14% held by the top ten. Source: CD4+ or CD8+ T cells sorted from blood, taken in a trial of the OX40 agonist ivuxolimab. These receptors all come from an adult with an advanced solid tumor such as melanoma, head and neck, liver or kidney cancer. Each CDR3 is given with its conserved first and last residue. Each record gives: D gene, J gene, V gene, clone size, CDR3 DNA, CDR3 protein. D genes are given only for firm matches. Clone size is shown for a subset of rows, as once, few, many or a class of expanded clone.

TRBD2 | TRBJ2-1 | TRBV28 | . | TGTGCCAGCAAACCGGGACTAGAGACCTACAATGAGCAGTTCTTC | CASKPGLETYNEQFF
. | TRBJ1-2 | TRBV29-1 | . | TGCAGCGTTTATCAGGCCGATGACTACACCTTC | CSVYQADDYTF
. | TRBJ1-2 | TRBV5-4 | . | TGTGCCAGCAGCCAACGCCGGGTGAACTATGGCTACACCTTC | CASSQRRVNYGYTF
TRBD1 | TRBJ1-5 | TRBV27 | once | TGTGCCAGCAGGGAGACAGGGTCCCACAATCAGCCCCAGCATTTT | CASRETGSHNQPQHF
TRBD2 | TRBJ2-1 | TRBV5-1 | . | TGCGCCAGCAGCCCACTGGGACTAGCGGGAGGTTACAATGAGCAGTTCTTC | CASSPLGLAGGYNEQFF
. | TRBJ2-1 | TRBV7-2 | . | TGTGCCAGCAGCTTTAGAGGCGGTGGTTTAAACAATGAGCAGTTCTTC | CASSFRGGGLNNEQFF
TRBD1 | TRBJ1-1 | TRBV29-1 | . | TGCAGCGCCACGACAGGGGGCCTCACTGAAGCTTTCTTT | CSATTGGLTEAFF
. | TRBJ2-1 | TRBV27 | once | TGTGCCAGCAGTTTAGGTCCCGGGTCCTCCTACAATGAGCAGTTCTTC | CASSLGPGSSYNEQFF
TRBD1 | TRBJ1-2 | TRBV6-6 | . | TGTGCCAGCAGTTACGACAGGGCGTATGGCTACACCTTC | CASSYDRAYGYTF
. | TRBJ1-2 | TRBV5-3 | few | TGTGCCAGAAGCTTCGTGAACTATGGCTACACCTTC | CARSFVNYGYTF
TRBD2 | TRBJ2-3 | TRBV4-1 | once | TGCGCCAGCAGCCAAGATCGGACTAGCGGAGCGGTAGATACGCAGTATTTT | CASSQDRTSGAVDTQYF
. | TRBJ2-2 | TRBV29-1 | . | TGCAGCGTTTTATGGAACACCGGGGAGCTGTTTTTT | CSVLWNTGELFF
. | TRBJ2-7 | TRBV7-9 | . | TGTGCCAGCAGCCTACCTGGTCGAGACTTTCCCTACGAGCAGTACTTC | CASSLPGRDFPYEQYF
TRBD1 | TRBJ2-5 | TRBV10-3 | . | TGTGCCATCAGGCAGGGACAGTCCCCTGGGGGAGAGACCCAGTACTTC | CAIRQGQSPGGETQYF
. | TRBJ1-1 | TRBV28 | once | TGTGCCAGCACCATTTCGACACTCACTGAAGCTTTCTTT | CASTISTLTEAFF
TRBD1 | TRBJ2-1 | TRBV13 | once | TGTGCCAGCAGCTTAGCAGGGGGCGCAAAAAATGAGCAGTTCTTC | CASSLAGGAKNEQFF
TRBD1 | TRBJ1-5 | TRBV6-5 | . | TGTGCCCGCCGACAGGGGGGGAATCAGCCCCAGCATTTT | CARRQGGNQPQHF
. | TRBJ2-7 | TRBV7-9 | few | TGTGCCAGCAGCCCCTACTACGAGCAGTACTTC | CASSPYYEQYF
. | TRBJ1-1 | TRBV12-5 | . | TGTGCTAGTGGTTGGGGTTCGGGGAACACTGAAGCTTTCTTT | CASGWGSGNTEAFF
. | TRBJ2-7 | TRBV6-5 | . | TGTGCCAGCAGTTCGGAACGGGGCTCCTACGAGCAGTACTTC | CASSSERGSYEQYF
TRBD1 | TRBJ2-7 | TRBV7-9 | . | TGTGCCAGCAGCCCTCTAAATCCAGGGGGCTACTTC | CASSPLNPGGYF
. | TRBJ1-5 | TRBV6-1 | . | TGTGCCAGCAGTGAACTACAAAATCAGCCCCAGCATTTT | CASSELQNQPQHF
. | TRBJ1-5 | TRBV28 | medium-sized | TGTGCCAGCAGTTTTAGCGTGGGCAATCAGCCCCAGCATTTT | CASSFSVGNQPQHF
TRBD2 | TRBJ2-7 | TRBV4-1 | . | TGCGCCAGCAGCCTAAGTAGCGGGGGGACCGACGAGCAGTACTTC | CASSLSSGGTDEQYF
TRBD1 | TRBJ1-5 | TRBV6-6 | . | TGTGCCAGCAGTTACCCCGGGACAGCGAATCAGCCCCAGCATTTT | CASSYPGTANQPQHF
. | TRBJ1-4 | TRBV13 | . | TGTGCCAGCAGCCCCGGGGGTGGCCTCAGTCGGGAAAAACTGTTTTTT | CASSPGGGLSREKLFF
. | TRBJ2-7 | TRBV4-1 | . | TGCGCCAGCAGCCCTTCTGACACAGGCGCCAGGGGAGAGGAGCAGTACTTC | CASSPSDTGARGEEQYF
TRBD1 | TRBJ1-5 | TRBV4-1 | . | TGCGCCAGCAGCCCCAGGGGGGTGAATCAGCCCCAGCATTTT | CASSPRGVNQPQHF
. | TRBJ2-2 | TRBV6-4 | . | TGTGCCAGCAGCGCCCTAGCTGGAGGGGTCGGGGAGCTGTTTTTT | CASSALAGGVGELFF
. | TRBJ2-7 | TRBV6-6 | once | TGTGCCAGCAGTGAGTTGGACGGGAAATACGAGCAGTACTTC | CASSELDGKYEQYF
TRBD1 | TRBJ1-2 | TRBV18 | . | TGTGCCAGCTCACCGTCCGAGGGGGCCCGTTATGGCTACACCTTC | CASSPSEGARYGYTF
TRBD2 | TRBJ2-7 | TRBV6-1 | medium-sized | TGTGCCAGCAGTGAGATTACTAGCGACGAGCAGTACTTC | CASSEITSDEQYF
TRBD1 | TRBJ1-5 | TRBV27 | . | TGTGCCAGCAGTTTAGTGACAGGGATGACCCCCAATCAGCCCCAGCATTTT | CASSLVTGMTPNQPQHF
. | TRBJ1-6 | TRBV23-1 | . | TGCGCCACCCAACGTAACCTCTCCTATAATTCACCCCTCCACTTT | CATQRNLSYNSPLHF
TRBD1 | TRBJ1-6 | TRBV5-1 | . | TGCGCCAGCAGCTTCGGGACAGGGAATTCACCCCTCCACTTT | CASSFGTGNSPLHF
TRBD1 | TRBJ2-5 | TRBV5-1 | . | TGCGCCAGCTCTACAGGGACAGCGGAGACCCAGTACTTC | CASSTGTAETQYF
TRBD1 | TRBJ2-7 | TRBV6-5 | . | TGTGCCAGCTCCCCCGGGACAGGGGGCTTCTGGGAGCAGTACTTC | CASSPGTGGFWEQYF
. | TRBJ1-4 | TRBV6-5 | . | TGTGCCAGCAGCTTTGTCCCCCGGGATGAAAAACTGTTTTTT | CASSFVPRDEKLFF
. | TRBJ2-1 | TRBV2 | . | TGTGCCAGCACCGGGGGTCCTGGGGTAGCGCGTCATGAGCAGTTCTTC | CASTGGPGVARHEQFF
. | TRBJ1-6 | TRBV5-1 | . | TGCGCCAGCAGCTTGGATATAGGGAGCCCACGAAATTCACCCCTCCACTTT | CASSLDIGSPRNSPLHF
. | TRBJ1-5 | TRBV11-2 | . | TGTGCCAGCAGCTTAGGGAGCAATCAGCCCCAGCATTTT | CASSLGSNQPQHF
. | TRBJ2-3 | TRBV6-4 | . | TGTGCCAGCAGTGAGATCTTCGGGGTAGGAGATACGCAGTATTTT | CASSEIFGVGDTQYF
. | TRBJ1-2 | TRBV30 | . | TGTGCCCGTCTAGGAGACAGAGGAAATGGCTACACCTTC | CARLGDRGNGYTF
. | TRBJ1-4 | TRBV27 | . | TGTGCCAGCAGTCCCCCGGGGCGAGGAGAAAAACTGTTTTTT | CASSPPGRGEKLFF
. | TRBJ2-7 | TRBV7-2 | . | TGTGCCAGCAGCTTAGGTCCTGCCGCCTACGAGCAGTACTTC | CASSLGPAAYEQYF
TRBD2 | TRBJ2-7 | TRBV19 | once | TGTACCAGTAGTAGCGGTAGCGGGGAACCCTACGAGCAGTACTTC | CTSSSGSGEPYEQYF
. | TRBJ1-5 | TRBV7-9 | . | TGTGCCAGCAGTTACTCGCCCAGGGTCGGACAGCCCCAGCATTTT | CASSYSPRVGQPQHF
. | TRBJ2-7 | TRBV9 | . | TGTGCCAGCAGCGCCGGGACATCAACCTACGAGCAGTACTTC | CASSAGTSTYEQYF
. | TRBJ2-1 | TRBV6-5 | . | TGTGCCAGCAGTTACTCGAACCAGGGTTACAATGAGCAGTTCTTC | CASSYSNQGYNEQFF
TRBD2 | TRBJ2-1 | TRBV5-1 | once | TGCGCCAGCAGCTCCACTAGCGGGGTTTTCAATGAGCAGTTCTTC | CASSSTSGVFNEQFF
. | TRBJ2-6 | TRBV7-9 | . | TGTGCCAGCCTCCCCCCGGGTCCTAATTCTGGGGCCAACGTCCTGACTTTC | CASLPPGPNSGANVLTF
TRBD1 | TRBJ1-1 | TRBV13 | . | TGTGCCAGCAGCGACAGGGGGCCTAATATAAACACTGAAGCTTTCTTT | CASSDRGPNINTEAFF
. | TRBJ2-1 | TRBV28 | . | TGTGCCAGCAGTTCCCGGGACTCCTTTGGCAATGAGCAGTTCTTC | CASSSRDSFGNEQFF
. | TRBJ1-1 | TRBV5-6 | . | TGTGCCAGCAGCCCTTACAACACTGAAGCTTTCTTT | CASSPYNTEAFF
. | TRBJ1-1 | TRBV28 | . | TGTGCCAGCAGTACAGGGAGAACTGAAGCTTTCTTT | CASSTGRTEAFF
. | TRBJ2-7 | TRBV4-1 | . | TGCGCCAGCAGCCAAGATGGAAGCGCTGAGCAGTACTTC | CASSQDGSAEQYF
. | TRBJ2-1 | TRBV6-5 | . | TGTGCCAGCAGTCTACTAGCTACGAATGAGCAGTTCTTC | CASSLLATNEQFF
TRBD2 | TRBJ2-1 | TRBV28 | . | TGTGCCAGCACCCCGGGACTAGCGGGAGCCGATGAGCAGTTCTTC | CASTPGLAGADEQFF